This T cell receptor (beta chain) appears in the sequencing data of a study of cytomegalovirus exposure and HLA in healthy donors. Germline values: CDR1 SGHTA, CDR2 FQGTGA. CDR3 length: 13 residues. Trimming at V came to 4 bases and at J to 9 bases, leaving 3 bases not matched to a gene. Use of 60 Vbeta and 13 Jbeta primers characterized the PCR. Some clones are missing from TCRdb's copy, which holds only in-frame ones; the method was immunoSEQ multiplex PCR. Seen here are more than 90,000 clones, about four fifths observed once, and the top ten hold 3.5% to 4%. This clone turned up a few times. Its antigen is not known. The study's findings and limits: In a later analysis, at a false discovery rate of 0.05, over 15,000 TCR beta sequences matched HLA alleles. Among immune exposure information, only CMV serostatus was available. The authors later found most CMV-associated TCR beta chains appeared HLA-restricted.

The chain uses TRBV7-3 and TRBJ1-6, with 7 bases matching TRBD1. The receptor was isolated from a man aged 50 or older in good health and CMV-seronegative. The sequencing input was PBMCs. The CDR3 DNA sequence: TGTGCCAGCAGCTCTCGACAGGGTTCACCCCTCCACTTT. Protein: CASSSRQGSPLHF.